This T cell receptor (beta chain) was identified in a study of blood T cell repertoires in COVID-19. About the research overall: Collection of acute and convalescent COVID-19 samples took place in the United States, Italy and Spain. The cDNA or gDNA used as material had been derived from T cells, B-cell-depleted T cells, or PBMCs.

The table lists this clone with a count of one. Authors' data handling: Estimates of nucleated cell counts were drawn from the amplification of reference gene primers. The method was immunoSEQ multiplex PCR; TCRdb's version includes in-frame clones alone and lacks a portion of them. That table is the source of V, J and clone size, and D and trimming were worked out from the DNA. This table has some 390,000 clones, approximately 87% appearing once. The clonotype comes from an older woman with COVID-19, enrolled during active disease. Sequencing was carried out using peripheral blood.

The CDR3 sequence is CASSLGQSGEKLFF. Here the CDR3 DNA reads TGCGCCAGCAGTCTTGGACAGAGCGGTGAAAAACTGTTTTTT. The chain combines TRBV5-1 with TRBJ1-4, with TRBD1 as a possible D gene (6 bases). Trimming shortened V by 5 bases and J by 7 bases, and 15 bases separated the two germline ends. This CDR3 is built from 14 residues. The germline V gene has CDR1 SGHRS and CDR2 YFSETQ. Variable domain in full (rest from reference TRBV5-1 and TRBJ1-4): KAGVTQTPRYLIKTRGQQVTLSCSPISGHRSVSWYQQTPGQGLQFLFEYFSETQRNKGNFPGRFSGRQFSNSRSEMNVSTLELGDSALYLCASSLGQSGEKLFFGSGTQLSVL.